The source of this T cell receptor beta chain is a study of human T cells and chemical hapten exposure. Study details: Application of 0.01% DPC to the upper back was done by patch test, with a reading at 6 days.

This clonotype was found many times. Antigen: not known. Study-level results: Those TCRs sitting above 1 in 1000 frequency stayed the same with DPC sensitization.

Time point of the sample: patch test 1, 2 weeks after DPC sensitization. Treatment reported: therapeutic diphenylcyclopropenone sensitization with weekly scalp DPC. Prior to each patch test being applied, blood was drawn. TCRdb independently ran MiXCR on the RACE reads; one entry per CDR3 protein. The sample yields under 120,000 distinct CDR3 sequences, approximately 11% seen once. The CDR3 runs 12 residues. Trimming left V 6 bases short and J 2 bases short, with 8 bases between. Germline V gene lookup returns CDR1 MNHEY and CDR2 SVGEGT. The source material was whole blood, sampled in connection with sensitization to the hapten diphenylcyclopropenone (DPC). The sequence was collected from a middle-aged woman with alopecia areata. Some clones in this sample may be carry-over from other donors' samples. This rearrangement joins TRBV6-2 or TRBV6-3 to TRBJ2-7; D gene ambiguous. CDR3 sequence reads: CASSQSPYEQYF. The CDR3 nucleotides read TGTGCCAGCAGCCAGAGCCCCTACGAGCAGTACTTC.